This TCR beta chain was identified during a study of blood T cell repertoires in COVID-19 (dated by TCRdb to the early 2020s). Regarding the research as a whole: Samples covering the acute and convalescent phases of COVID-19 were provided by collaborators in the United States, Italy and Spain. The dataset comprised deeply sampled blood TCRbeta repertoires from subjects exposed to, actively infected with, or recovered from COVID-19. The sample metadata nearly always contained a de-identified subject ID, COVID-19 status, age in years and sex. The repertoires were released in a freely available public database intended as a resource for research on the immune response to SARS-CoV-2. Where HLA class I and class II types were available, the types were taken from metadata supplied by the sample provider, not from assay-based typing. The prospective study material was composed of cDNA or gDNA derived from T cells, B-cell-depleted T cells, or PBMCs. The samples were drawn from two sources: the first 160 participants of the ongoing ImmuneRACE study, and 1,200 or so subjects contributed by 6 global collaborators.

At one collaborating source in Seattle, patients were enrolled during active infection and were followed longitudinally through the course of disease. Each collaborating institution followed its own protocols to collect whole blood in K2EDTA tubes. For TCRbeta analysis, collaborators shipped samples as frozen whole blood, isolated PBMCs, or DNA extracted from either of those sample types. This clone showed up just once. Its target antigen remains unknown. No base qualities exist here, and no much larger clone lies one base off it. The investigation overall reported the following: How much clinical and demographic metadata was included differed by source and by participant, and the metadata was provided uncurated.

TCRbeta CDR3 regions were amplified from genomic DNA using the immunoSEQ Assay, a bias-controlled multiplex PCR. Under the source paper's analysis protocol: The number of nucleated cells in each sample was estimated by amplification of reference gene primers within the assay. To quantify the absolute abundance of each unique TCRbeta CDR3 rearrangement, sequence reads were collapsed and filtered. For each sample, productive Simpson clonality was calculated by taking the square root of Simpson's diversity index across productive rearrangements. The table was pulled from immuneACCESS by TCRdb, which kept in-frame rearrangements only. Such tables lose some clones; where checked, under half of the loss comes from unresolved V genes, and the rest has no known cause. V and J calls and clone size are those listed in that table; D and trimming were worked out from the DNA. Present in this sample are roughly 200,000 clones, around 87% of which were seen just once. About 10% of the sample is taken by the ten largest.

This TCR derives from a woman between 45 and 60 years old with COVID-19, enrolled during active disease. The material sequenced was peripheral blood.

CDR3 protein: CASSESLTAYYEQYV. The DNA sequence is given as TGTGCCAGCAGTGAATCCTTGACAGCTTATTACGAGCAGTACGTC. The chain joins TRBV2 to TRBJ2-7; a tentative D match to TRBD1 spans 5 bases. The germline V gene sets CDR1 to SNHLY and CDR2 to FYNNEI. At the junction V is shortened by 2 bases and J by 4 bases, with 15 bases in between. The CDR3 measures 15 amino acids from cysteine to valine. The only DNA kept is the CDR3, 45 bases in frame from the first base.